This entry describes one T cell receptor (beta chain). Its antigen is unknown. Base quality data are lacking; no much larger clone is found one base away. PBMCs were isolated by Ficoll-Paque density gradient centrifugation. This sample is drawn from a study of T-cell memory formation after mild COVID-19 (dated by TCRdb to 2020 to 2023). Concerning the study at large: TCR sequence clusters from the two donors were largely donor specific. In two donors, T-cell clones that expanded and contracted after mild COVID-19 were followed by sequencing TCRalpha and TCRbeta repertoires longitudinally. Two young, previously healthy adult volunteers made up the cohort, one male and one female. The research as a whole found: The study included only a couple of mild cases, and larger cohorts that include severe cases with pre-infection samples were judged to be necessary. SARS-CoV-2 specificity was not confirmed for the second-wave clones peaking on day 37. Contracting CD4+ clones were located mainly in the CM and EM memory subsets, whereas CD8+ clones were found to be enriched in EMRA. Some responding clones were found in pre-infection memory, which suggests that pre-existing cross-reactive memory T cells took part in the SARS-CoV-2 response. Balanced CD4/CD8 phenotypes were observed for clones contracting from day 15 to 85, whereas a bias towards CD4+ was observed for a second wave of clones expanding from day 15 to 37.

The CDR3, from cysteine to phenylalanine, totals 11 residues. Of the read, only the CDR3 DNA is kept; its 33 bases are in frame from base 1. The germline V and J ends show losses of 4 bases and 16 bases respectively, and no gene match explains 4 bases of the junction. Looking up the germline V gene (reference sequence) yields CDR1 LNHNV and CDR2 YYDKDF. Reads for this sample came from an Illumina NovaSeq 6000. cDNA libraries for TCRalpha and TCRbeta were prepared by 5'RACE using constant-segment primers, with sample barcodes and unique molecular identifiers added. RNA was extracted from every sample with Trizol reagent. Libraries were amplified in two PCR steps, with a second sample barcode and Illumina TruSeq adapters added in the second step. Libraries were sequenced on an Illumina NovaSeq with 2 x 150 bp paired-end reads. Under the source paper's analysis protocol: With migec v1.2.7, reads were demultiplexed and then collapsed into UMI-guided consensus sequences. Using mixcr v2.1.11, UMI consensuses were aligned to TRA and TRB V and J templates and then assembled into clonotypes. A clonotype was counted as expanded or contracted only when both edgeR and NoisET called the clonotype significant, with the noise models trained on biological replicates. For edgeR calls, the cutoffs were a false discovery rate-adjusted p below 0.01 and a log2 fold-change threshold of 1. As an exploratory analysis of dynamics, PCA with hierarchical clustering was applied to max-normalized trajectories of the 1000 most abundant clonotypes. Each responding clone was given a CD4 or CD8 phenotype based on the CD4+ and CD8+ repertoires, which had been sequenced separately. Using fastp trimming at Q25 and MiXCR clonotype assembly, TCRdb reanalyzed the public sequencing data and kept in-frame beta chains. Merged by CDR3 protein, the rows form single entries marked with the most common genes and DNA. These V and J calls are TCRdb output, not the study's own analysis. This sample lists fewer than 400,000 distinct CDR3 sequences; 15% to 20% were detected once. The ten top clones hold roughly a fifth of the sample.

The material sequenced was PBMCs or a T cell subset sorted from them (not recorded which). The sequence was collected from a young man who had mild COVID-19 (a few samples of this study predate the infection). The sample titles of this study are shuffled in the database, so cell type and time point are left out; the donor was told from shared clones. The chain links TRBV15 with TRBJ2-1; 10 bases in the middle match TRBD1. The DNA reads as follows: TGTGCCACCAGCAAGGGACAGGGGTATTTCTTC. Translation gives CATSKGQGYFF.